The clone carrying this T cell receptor beta chain has just one count. Its antigen is not known. A read error may explain this, as a much larger clone is one base away. The TCR beta CDR3 regions underwent amplification using RNA transcripts as the source. HTBI primers were the set used in a first-round RT-PCR of the TCR CDR3. TCRdb processed the multiplex PCR reads anew with MiXCR; each CDR3 protein has one entry. This table has about 580,000 distinct CDR3 sequences, approximately 13% appearing once. Hyperthyroidism was newly diagnosed in patients aged 18 to 65 (duration under 2 months). Diagnosing involved the use of clinical symptoms, serum thyroxine and TRAb, thyroid ultrasound and orbital computed tomography. Germline assignment: CDR1 SEHNR and CDR2 FQNEAQ (reference sequence). The CDR3 is 14 residues long. The sample comes from a study of T cells in Graves' hyperthyroidism and ophthalmopathy. Overall study results and limits: Separation of ophthalmopathy from stable hyperthyroidism was achieved by a 13 V-J model.

This chain joins TRBV7-9 and TRBJ2-5; perhaps TRBD1 as D (5 bases). The sequence derives from a young woman with Graves' hyperthyroidism that later progressed to Graves' ophthalmopathy. Specimen: blood. The CDR3: CATSSDSHLEAQYF. The DNA for the CDR3 is TGTGCCACTTCTTCCGACAGCCACCTAGAGGCCCAGTACTTC. Combining the CDR3 with reference TRBV7-9 and TRBJ2-5 gives the whole variable domain DTGVSQNPRHKITKRGQNVTFRCDPISEHNRLYWYRQTLGQGPEFLTYFQNEAQLEKSRLLSDRFSAERPKGSFSTLEIQRTEQGDSAMYLCATSSDSHLEAQYFGPGTRLLVL.